Sequencing of this T cell receptor (beta chain) was carried out in a study of shared clonotypes between healthy human individuals. The test was conducted at deep level. The method was immunoSEQ multiplex PCR; TCRdb's version includes in-frame clones alone and lacks a portion of them. The profile shows 2 million to 3 million clones, around 94% of them singletons. This CDR3 region has 16 residues. The ends lost 4 bases at V and 7 bases at J; junction bases unmatched: 14. From germline, CDR1 is SGHDT and CDR2 YYEEEE. What was sequenced was naive CD4+ T cells sorted from blood. The subset here: CD45RA+ positively selected. The chain has TRBV5-6 and TRBJ1-2; 9 bases agree with TRBD1. The origin of this receptor is a man younger than 30 in good health. The CDR3 region is CASSLRDRALSGGYTF. The CDR3 nucleotides are TGTGCCAGCAGCCTCCGGGACAGGGCTCTCTCCGGTGGCTACACCTTC.